This T cell receptor (beta chain) was identified in a study of T cells after yellow fever vaccination. Points on this clonotype: The junction departs from germline at one end; a sequencing error may be responsible.

TCRdb fed the 5' RACE reads into MiXCR, producing one record per CDR3 protein. The sample has 300,000 or so distinct CDR3 sequences; 8% to 9.5% are singletons. The CDR3 totals 16 residues. Germline V lookup: CDR1 DFQATT, CDR2 SNEGSKA (reference sequence). The sequence came from a man aged 18 to 29 who received the YFV17D yellow fever vaccine. Material: PBMCs, obtained 45 days after the first yellow fever vaccination. The chain uses TRBV20-1 and TRBJ2-6, with TRBD1 identical over 7 bases. The CDR3 loop reads CCARQGASSGANVLTF. The CDR3 DNA reads as TGCTGTGCTCGACAGGGAGCTTCCTCTGGGGCCAACGTCCTGACTTTC.